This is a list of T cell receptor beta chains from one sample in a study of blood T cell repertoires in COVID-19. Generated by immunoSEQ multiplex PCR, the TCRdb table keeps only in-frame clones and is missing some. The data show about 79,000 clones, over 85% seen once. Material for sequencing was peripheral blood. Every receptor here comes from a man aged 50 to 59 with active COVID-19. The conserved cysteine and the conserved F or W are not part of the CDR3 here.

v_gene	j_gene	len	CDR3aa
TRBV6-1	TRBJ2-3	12	ASSERGFTDTQY
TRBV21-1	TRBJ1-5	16	ASSKAGTRGGFNQPQH
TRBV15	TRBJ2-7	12	ATSRGTELYEQY
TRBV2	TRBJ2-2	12	ASSETGETGELF
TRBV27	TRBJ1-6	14	ASSLSIGLDNSPLH
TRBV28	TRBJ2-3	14	ASSFFSGRAGDTQY
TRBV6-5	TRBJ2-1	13	ASSYAGIHYNEQF
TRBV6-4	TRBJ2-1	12	ASSVELSLDEQF
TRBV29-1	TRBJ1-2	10	SATGSNYGYT
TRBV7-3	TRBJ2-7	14	ASSLRAGHRFDEQY
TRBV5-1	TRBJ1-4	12	ASSRQADNEKLF
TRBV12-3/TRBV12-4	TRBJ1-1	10	AGRDREGRAF
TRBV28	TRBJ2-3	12	ASSLVSHTDTQY
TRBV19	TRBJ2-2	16	ASRSSSGRAQGTGELF
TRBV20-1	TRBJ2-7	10	SASTGVIPQY
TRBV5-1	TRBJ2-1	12	ASSLGPGGGEQF
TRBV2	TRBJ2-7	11	ASSETYFYEQY
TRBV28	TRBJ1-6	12	ASSPGTGASPLH
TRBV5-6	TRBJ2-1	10	ASSLEYQGRI
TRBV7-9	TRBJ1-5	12	ASSLSGGNQPQH
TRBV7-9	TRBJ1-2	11	ASSSPRPGRHT
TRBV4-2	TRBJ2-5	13	ASSQSRGSQETQY
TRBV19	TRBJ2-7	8	ASPVGEQY
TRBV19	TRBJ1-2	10	ASSMLQGGYT
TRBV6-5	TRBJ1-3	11	ASRGQGGNTIY
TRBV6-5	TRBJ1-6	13	ASKQGLSYNSPLH
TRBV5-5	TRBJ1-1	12	ASSLGSMRTEAF
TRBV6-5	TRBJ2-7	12	ASSRQQGAWEQY
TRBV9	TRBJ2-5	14	ASSVGRDTSLETQY
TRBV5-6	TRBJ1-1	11	ASSLAGNTEAF
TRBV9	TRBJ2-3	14	ASSVTTSAFTDTQY
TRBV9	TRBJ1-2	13	ASSTDRATFYGYT
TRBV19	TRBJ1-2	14	ASSTRRGASDYGYT
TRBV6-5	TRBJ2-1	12	ASSWGDLYNEQF
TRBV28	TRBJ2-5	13	ASSSPTGGQETQY
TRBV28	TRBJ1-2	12	ASSTSDRYYGYT
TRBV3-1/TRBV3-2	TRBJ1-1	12	ASSPKTGNTEAF
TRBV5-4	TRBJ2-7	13	ASSLGRTRNYEQY
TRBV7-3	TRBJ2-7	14	ASSLSGQPGVYEQY
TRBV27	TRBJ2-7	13	ASRRGLAGSYEQY
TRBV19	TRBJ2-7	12	ASSGTGISGEQY
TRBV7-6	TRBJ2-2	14	ASSSDRPLNTGELF
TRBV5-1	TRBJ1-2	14	ASSDKGQPGDYGYT
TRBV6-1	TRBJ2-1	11	ASSEVHYNEQF